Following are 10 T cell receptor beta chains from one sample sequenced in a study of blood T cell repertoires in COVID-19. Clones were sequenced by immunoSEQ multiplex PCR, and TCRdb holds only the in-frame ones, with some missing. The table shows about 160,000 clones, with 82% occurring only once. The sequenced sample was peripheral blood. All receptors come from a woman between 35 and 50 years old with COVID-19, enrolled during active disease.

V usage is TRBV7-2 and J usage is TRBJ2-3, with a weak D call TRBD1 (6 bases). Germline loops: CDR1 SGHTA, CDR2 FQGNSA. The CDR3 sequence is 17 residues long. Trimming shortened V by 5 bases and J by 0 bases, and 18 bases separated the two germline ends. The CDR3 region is CASSTLLPGQSTDTQYF. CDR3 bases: TGTGCCAGCAGCACTCTCCTCCCGGGACAAAGCACAGATACGCAGTATTTT.

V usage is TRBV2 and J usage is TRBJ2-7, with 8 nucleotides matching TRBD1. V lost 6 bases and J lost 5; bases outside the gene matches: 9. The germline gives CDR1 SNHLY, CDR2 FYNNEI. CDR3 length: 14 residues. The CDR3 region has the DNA TGTGCCAGCAGCCCCAGACTGACAGGGGACGAGCAGTACTTC. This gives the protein CASSPRLTGDEQYF.

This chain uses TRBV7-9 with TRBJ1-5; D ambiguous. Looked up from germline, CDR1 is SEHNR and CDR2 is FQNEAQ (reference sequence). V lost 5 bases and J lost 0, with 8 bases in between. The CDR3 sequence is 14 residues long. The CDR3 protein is CASSGSYSNQPQHF. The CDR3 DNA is TGTGCCAGCAGCGGTAGCTATAGCAATCAGCCCCAGCATTTT.

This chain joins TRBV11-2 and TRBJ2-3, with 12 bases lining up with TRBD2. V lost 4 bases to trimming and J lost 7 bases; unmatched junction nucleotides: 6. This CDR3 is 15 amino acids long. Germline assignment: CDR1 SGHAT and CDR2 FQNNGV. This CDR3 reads CASSSGLAGSYTQYF. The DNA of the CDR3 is TGTGCCAGCAGCTCCGGACTAGCGGGGTCCTATACGCAGTATTTT.

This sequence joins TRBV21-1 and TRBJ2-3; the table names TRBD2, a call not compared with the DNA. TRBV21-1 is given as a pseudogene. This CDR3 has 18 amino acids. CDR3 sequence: CASSSRGNAGVTQDTQYF. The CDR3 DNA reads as TGTGCCAGCAGCTCCCGGGGCAACGCGGGAGTGACACAAGATACGCAGTATTTT.

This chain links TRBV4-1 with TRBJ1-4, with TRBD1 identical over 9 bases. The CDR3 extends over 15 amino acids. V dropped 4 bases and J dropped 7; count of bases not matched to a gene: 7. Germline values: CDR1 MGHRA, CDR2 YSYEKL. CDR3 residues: CASSPFDRGFEKLFF. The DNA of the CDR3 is TGCGCCAGCAGCCCCTTCGACAGGGGGTTTGAAAAACTGTTTTTT.

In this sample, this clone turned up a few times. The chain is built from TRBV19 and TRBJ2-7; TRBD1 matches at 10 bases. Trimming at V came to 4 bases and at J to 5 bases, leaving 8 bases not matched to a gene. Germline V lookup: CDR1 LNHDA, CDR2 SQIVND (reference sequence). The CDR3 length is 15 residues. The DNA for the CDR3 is TGTGCCAGTAGTAGACCTTGGGACAGGGGAGACGAGCAGTACTTC. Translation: CASSRPWDRGDEQYF.

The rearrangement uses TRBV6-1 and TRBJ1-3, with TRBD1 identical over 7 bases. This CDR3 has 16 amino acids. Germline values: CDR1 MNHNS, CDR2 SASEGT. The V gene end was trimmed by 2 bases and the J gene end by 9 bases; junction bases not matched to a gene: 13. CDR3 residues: CASSEIAGQTRSTIYF. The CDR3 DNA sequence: TGTGCCAGCAGTGAAATTGCGGGACAGACCCGAAGCACCATATATTTT.

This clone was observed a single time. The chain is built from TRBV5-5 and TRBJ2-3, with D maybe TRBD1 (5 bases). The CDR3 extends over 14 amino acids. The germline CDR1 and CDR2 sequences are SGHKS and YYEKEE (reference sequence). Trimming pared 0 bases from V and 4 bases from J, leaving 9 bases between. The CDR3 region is CASSLDRIPDTQYF. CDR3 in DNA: TGTGCCAGCAGCTTGGACAGGATCCCAGATACGCAGTATTTT.

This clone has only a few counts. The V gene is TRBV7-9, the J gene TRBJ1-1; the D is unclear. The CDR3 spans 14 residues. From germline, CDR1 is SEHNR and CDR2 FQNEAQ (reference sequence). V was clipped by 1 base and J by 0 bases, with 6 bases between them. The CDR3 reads CASSLGQMNTEAFF. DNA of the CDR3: TGTGCCAGCAGCTTAGGGCAAATGAACACTGAAGCTTTCTTT.